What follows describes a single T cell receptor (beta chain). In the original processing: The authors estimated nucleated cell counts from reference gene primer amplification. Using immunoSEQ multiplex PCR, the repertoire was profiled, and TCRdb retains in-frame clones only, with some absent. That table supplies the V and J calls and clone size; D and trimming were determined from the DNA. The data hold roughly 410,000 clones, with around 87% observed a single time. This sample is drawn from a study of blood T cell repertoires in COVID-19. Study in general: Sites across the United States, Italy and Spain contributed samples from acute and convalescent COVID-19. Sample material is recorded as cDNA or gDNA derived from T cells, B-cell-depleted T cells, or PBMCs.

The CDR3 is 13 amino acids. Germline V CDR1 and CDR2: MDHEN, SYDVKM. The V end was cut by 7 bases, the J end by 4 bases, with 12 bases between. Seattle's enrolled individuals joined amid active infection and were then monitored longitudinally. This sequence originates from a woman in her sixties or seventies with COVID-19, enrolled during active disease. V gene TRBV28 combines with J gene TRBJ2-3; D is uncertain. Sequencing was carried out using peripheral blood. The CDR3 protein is CASTLDGADTQYF. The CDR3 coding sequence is TGTGCCAGCACGCTAGATGGTGCAGATACGCAGTATTTT.